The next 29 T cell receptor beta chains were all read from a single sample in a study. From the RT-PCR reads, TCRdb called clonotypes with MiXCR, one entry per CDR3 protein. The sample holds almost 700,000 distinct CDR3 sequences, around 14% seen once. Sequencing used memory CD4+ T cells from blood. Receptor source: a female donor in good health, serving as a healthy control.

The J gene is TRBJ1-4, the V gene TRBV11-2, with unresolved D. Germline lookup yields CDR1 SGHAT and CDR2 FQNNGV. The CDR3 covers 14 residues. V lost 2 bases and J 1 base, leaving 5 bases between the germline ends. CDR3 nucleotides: TGTGCCAGCAGCTTATGGGGAACTAATGAAAAACTGTTTTTT. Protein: CASSLWGTNEKLFF.

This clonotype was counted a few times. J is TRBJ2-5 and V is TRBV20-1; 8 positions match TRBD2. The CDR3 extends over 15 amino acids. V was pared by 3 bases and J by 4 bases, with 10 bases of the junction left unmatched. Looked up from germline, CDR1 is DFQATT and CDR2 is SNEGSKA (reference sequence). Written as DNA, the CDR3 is TGCAGTGCTAGTGGTAATAGCGGGATGTCAGAGACCCAGTACTTC. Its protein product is CSASGNSGMSETQYF.

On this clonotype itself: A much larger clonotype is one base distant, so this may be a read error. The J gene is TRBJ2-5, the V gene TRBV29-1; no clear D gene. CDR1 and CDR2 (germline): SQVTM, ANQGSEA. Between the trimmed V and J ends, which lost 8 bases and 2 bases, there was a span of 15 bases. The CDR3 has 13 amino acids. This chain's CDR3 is CSRIPGGQETQYF. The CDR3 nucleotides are TGCAGCAGGATCCCGGGCGGACAAGAGACCCAGTACTTC. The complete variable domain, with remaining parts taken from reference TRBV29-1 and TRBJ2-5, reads SAVISQKPSRDICQRGTSLTIQCQVDSQVTMMFWYRQQPGQSLTLIATANQGSEATYESGFVIDKFPISRPNLTFSTLTVSNMSPEDSSIYLCSRIPGGQETQYFGPGTRLLVL.

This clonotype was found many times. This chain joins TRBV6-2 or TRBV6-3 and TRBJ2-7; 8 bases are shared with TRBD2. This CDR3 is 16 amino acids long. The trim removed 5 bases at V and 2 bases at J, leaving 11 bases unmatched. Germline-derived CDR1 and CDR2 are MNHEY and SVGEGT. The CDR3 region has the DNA TGTGCCAGCAGTACAGCGGGAGCTTTTAGACCCTACGAGCAGTACTTC. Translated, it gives CASSTAGAFRPYEQYF.

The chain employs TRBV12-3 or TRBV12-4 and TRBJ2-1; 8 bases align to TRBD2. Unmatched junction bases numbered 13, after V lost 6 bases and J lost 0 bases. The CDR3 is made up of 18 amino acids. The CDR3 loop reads CASSALAGGLSSYNEQFF. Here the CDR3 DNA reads TGTGCCAGCAGCGCGCTGGCGGGGGGCCTAAGCTCCTACAATGAGCAGTTCTTC.

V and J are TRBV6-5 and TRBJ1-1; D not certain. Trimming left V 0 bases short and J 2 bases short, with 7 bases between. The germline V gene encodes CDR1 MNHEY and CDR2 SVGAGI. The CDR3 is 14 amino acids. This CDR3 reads CASSYSLQNTEAFF. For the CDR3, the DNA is TGTGCCAGCAGTTACTCGCTACAAAACACTGAAGCTTTCTTT.

CDR3: CASSPRTGMENEQFF. The DNA for the CDR3 is TGTGCCAGCTCACCTCGGACAGGGATGGAGAATGAGCAGTTCTTC. The V gene is TRBV18, the J gene TRBJ2-1, with TRBD1 matching over 8 bases. Germline CDR1 KGHSH, CDR2 LQKENI. CDR3 length: 15 amino acids. The ends lost 3 bases at V and 7 bases at J; junction bases unmatched: 8.

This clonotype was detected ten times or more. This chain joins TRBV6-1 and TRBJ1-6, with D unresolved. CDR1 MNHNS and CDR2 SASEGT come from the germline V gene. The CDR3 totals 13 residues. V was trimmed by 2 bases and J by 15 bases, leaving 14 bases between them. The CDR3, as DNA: TGTGCCAGCAGTGAAACAACAGCCCCAGTCCTCCACTTT. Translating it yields CASSETTAPVLHF.

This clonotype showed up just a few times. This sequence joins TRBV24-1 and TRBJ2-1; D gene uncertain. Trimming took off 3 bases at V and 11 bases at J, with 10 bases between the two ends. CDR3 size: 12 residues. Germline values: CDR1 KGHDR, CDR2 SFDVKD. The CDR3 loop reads CATSDPLLKQFF. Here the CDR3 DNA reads TGTGCCACCAGTGATCCCCTCCTCAAGCAGTTCTTC.

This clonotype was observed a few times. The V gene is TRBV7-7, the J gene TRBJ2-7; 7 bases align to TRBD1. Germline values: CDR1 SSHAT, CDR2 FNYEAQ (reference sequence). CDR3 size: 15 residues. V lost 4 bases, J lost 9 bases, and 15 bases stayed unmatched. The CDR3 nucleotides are TGTGCCAGCAGCTCAGACCCCAATCCGACAGGGAGGCAGTACTTC. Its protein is CASSSDPNPTGRQYF.

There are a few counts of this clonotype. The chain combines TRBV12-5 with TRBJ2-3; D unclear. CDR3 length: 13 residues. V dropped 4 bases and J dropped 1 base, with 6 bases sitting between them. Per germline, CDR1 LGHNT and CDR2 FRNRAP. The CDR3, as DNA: TGTGCTAGTGGTTCCTCGGGCACAGATACGCAGTATTTT. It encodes CASGSSGTDTQYF.

The CDR3 DNA reads as TGTGCCAGCAGTGAACCAGCGGGCGGGCTTGCCAATGAGCAGTTCTTC. Residues: CASSEPAGGLANEQFF. The rearrangement links TRBV6-1 to TRBJ2-1, with a weak D call TRBD2 (6 bases). The V gene lost 2 bases and the J gene lost 6 bases, with 17 bases spanning the gap. CDR1 MNHNS and CDR2 SASEGT come from the germline V gene. The CDR3 consists of 16 residues.

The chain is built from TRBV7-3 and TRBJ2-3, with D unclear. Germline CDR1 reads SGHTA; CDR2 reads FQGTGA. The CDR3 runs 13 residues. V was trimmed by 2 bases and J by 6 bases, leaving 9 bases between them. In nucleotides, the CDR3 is TGTGCCAGCAGCTTAGGGTACGCGGATACGCAGTATTTT. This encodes CASSLGYADTQYF.

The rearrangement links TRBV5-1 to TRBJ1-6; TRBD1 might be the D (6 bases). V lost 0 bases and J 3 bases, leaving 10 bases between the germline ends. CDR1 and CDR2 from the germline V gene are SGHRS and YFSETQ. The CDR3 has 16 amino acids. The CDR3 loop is CASSLVGRGYNSPLHF. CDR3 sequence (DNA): TGCGCCAGCAGCTTGGTCGGCAGGGGCTATAATTCACCCCTCCACTTT. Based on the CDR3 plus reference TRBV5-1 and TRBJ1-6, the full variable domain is KAGVTQTPRYLIKTRGQQVTLSCSPISGHRSVSWYQQTPGQGLQFLFEYFSETQRNKGNFPGRFSGRQFSNSRSEMNVSTLELGDSALYLCASSLVGRGYNSPLHFGNGTRLTVT.

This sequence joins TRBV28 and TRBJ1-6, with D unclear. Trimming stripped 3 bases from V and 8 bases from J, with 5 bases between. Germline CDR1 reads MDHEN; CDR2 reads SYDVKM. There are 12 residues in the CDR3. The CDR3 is CASSFTDSPLHF. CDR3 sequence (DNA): TGTGCCAGCAGTTTTACAGATTCACCCCTCCACTTT.

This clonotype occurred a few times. CDR3 nucleotides: TGCGCCAGCAGCCAAGATCTTTTTGACAGCCAAGAGACCCAGTACTTC. Amino acids: CASSQDLFDSQETQYF. The rearrangement joins TRBV4-3 to TRBJ2-5, with D maybe TRBD1 (5 bases). V was clipped by 0 bases and J by 1 base, with 12 bases between them. CDR1 and CDR2 from the germline V gene are LGHNA and YSLEER. The CDR3 is made up of 16 amino acids.

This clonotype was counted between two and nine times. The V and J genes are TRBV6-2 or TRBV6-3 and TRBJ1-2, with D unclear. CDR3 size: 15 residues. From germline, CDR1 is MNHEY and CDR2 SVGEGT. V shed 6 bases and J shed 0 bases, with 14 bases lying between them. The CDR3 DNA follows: TGTGCCAGCAGGCCTGGCTTGTTAACTAACTATGGCTACACCTTC. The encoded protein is CASRPGLLTNYGYTF.

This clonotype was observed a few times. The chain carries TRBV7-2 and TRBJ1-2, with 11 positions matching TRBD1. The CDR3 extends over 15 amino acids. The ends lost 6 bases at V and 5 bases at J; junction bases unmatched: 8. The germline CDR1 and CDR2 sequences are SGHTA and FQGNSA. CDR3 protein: CASSYIGTGGYGYTF. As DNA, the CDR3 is TGTGCCAGCAGTTACATAGGGACAGGGGGTTATGGCTACACCTTC.

The CDR3 DNA follows: TGTGCCAGCAGCCCTAGGGGAGCGGGAGAATCCAAAAACATTCAGTACTTC. Translation gives CASSPRGAGESKNIQYF. The chain has TRBV7-2 and TRBJ2-4, with TRBD2 matching 8 bases. The germline V gene encodes CDR1 SGHTA and CDR2 FQGNSA. This CDR3 has 17 residues. Germline trimming cut 5 bases from V and 2 bases from J; bases unmatched to any gene: 11.

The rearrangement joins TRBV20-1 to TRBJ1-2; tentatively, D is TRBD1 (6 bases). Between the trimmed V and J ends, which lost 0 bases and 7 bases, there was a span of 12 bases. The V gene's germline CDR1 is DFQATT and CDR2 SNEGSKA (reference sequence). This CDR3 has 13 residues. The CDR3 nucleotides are TGCAGTGCTAGAGATTCACAGGGTGGTGGCTACACCTTC. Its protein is CSARDSQGGGYTF.

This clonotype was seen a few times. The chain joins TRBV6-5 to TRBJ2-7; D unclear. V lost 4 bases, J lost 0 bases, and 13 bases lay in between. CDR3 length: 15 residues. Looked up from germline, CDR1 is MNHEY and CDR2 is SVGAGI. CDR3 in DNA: TGTGCCAGCAGTTTCCACCACGTGGACTCCTACGAGCAGTACTTC. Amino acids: CASSFHHVDSYEQYF.

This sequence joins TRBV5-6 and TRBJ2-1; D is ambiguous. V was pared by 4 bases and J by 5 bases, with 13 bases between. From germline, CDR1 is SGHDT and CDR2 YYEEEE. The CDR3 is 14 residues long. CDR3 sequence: CASSTLRTNNEQFF. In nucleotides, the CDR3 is TGTGCCAGCAGCACTCTAAGGACCAACAATGAGCAGTTCTTC. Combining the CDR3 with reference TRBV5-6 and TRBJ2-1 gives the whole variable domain DAGVTQSPTHLIKTRGQQVTLRCSPKSGHDTVSWYQQALGQGPQFIFQYYEEEERQRGNFPDRFSGHQFPNYSSELNVNALLLGDSALYLCASSTLRTNNEQFFGPGTRLTVL.

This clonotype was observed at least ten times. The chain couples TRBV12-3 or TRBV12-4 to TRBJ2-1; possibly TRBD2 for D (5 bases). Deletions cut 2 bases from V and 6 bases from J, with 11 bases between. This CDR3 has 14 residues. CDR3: CASSLRLASNEQFF. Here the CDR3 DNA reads TGTGCCAGCAGTTTACGGCTAGCAAGCAATGAGCAGTTCTTC.

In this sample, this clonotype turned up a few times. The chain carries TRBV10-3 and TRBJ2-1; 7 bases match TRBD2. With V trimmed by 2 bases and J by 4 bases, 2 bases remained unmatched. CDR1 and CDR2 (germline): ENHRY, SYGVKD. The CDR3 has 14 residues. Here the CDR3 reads CAISEVGGYNEQFF. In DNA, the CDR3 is TGTGCCATCAGTGAGGTGGGGGGGTACAATGAGCAGTTCTTC.

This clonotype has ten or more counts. The CDR3 loop is CASRQGQTGYTF. For the CDR3, the DNA is TGTGCCAGCAGACAGGGACAGACCGGCTACACCTTC. The genes are TRBV12-3 or TRBV12-4 and TRBJ1-2; 7 bases map to TRBD1. J lost 8 bases, V lost 6 bases, and 6 bases had no gene match. The CDR3 has 12 residues.

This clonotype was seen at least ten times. The CDR3 nucleotides read TGTGCCAGCACCACCCCCGGCACCTACAATGAGCAGTTCTTC. Translating gives CASTTPGTYNEQFF. The gene calls are TRBV7-2 and TRBJ2-1; D unresolved. V lost 7 bases and J 2 bases, leaving 12 bases between the germline ends. This CDR3 region has 14 residues. Per the germline V gene, CDR1 is SGHTA and CDR2 is FQGNSA.

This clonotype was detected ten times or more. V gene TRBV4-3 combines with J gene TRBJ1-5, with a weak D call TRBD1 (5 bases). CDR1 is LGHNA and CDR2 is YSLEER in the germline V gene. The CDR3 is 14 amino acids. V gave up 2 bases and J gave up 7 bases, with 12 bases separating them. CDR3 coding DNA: TGCGCCAGCAGCCAAAGGGGTCAGGGACAGCCCCAGCATTTT. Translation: CASSQRGQGQPQHF.

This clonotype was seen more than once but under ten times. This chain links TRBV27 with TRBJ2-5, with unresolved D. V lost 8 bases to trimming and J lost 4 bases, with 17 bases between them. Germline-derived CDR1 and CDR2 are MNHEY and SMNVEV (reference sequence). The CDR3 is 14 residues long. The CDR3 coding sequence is TGTGCCAGCCGATGGGCTGGGAAGGGAGAGACCCAGTACTTC. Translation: CASRWAGKGETQYF.

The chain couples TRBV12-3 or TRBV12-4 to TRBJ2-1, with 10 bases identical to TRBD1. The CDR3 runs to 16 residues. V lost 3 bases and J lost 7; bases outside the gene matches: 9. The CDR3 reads CASSFAGTGVGNEQFF. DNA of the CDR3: TGTGCCAGCAGTTTTGCCGGGACAGGGGTGGGTAATGAGCAGTTCTTC.